The following is a TCR beta chain sequence with its context. Its target is unknown. The CDR3 runs to 13 residues. V shed 6 bases and J 4 bases; nucleotides not matched to a gene: 4. CDR1 and CDR2 from the germline V gene are SGHAT and FQDESV (reference sequence). Data came from immunoSEQ multiplex PCR; TCRdb stores just in-frame clones and leaves some out. The table has around 96,000 clones, about 82% seen once. The sample originates from a study of T cell responses to AZD1222 COVID-19 vaccine. Whole-study findings and limits: Baseline seropositivity characterized only six AZD1222 recipients. A reported finding is that nearly half of spike-specific TCRs target unmutated variant regions. Clonal diversity was possibly underestimated, and the donors were mostly white British, with more females. Repertoire collection took place solely once the T cell response had peaked.

This receptor was identified in an adult who received the AZD1222 COVID-19 vaccine. The sample in question was peripheral blood, obtained 28 days after the second AZD1222 dose. The chain combines TRBV11-1 with TRBJ1-2, with 8 nucleotides matching TRBD1. CDR3 protein: CASRGQELYGYTF. CDR3 in DNA: TGTGCCAGCAGGGGACAGGAACTCTATGGCTACACCTTC.